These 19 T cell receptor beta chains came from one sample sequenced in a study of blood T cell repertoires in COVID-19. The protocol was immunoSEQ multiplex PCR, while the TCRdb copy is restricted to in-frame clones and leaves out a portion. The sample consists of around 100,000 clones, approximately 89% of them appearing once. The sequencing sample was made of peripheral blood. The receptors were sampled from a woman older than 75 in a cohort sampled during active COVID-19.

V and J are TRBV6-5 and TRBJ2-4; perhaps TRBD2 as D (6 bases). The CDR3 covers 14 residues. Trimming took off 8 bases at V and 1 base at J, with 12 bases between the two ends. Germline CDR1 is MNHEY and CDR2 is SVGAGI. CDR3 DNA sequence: TGTGCCAGCTGGCGGGACGGGGCCAAAAACATTCAGTACTTC. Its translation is CASWRDGAKNIQYF.

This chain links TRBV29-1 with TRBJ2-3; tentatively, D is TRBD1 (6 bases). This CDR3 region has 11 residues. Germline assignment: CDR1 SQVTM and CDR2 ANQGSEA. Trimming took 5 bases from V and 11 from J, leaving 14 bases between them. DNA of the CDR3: TGCAGCGTTACCAGGGGAATTGGGCAGTATTTT. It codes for CSVTRGIGQYF.

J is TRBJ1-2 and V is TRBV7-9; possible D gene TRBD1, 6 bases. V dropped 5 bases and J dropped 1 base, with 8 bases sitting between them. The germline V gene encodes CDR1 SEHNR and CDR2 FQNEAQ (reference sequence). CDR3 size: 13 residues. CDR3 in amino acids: CASSRTDNYGYTF. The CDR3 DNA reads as TGTGCCAGCAGCCGGACAGATAACTATGGCTACACCTTC.

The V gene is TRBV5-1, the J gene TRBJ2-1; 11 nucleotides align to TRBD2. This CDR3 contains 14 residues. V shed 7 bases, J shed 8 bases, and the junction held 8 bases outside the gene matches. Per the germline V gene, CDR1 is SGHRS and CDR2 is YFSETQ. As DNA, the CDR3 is TGCGCCAGCCTCCCTAGCGGGGGGCGTCATGAGCAGTTCTTC. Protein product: CASLPSGGRHEQFF. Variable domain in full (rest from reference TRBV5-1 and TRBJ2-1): KAGVTQTPRYLIKTRGQQVTLSCSPISGHRSVSWYQQTPGQGLQFLFEYFSETQRNKGNFPGRFSGRQFSNSRSEMNVSTLELGDSALYLCASLPSGGRHEQFFGPGTRLTVL.

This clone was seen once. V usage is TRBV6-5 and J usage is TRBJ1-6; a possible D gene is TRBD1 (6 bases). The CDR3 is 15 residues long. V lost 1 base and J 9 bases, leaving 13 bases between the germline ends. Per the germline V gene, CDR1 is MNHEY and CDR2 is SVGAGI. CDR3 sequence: CASSYFKSRGSPLHF. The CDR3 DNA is TGTGCCAGCAGTTACTTTAAGTCCAGGGGTTCACCCCTCCACTTT.

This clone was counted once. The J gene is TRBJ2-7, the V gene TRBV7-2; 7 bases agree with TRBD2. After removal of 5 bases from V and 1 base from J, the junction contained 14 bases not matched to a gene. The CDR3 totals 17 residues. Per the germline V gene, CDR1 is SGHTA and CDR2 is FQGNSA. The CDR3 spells CASSPFAAGVSSYEQYF. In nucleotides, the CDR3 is TGTGCCAGCAGCCCCTTTGCTGCGGGAGTGTCGTCCTACGAGCAGTACTTC.

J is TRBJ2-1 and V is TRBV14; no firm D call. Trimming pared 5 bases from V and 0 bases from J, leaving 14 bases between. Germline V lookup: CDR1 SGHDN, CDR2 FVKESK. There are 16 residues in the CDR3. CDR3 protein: CASSDDTFHSYNEQFF. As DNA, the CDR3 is TGTGCCAGCAGCGACGACACCTTTCACTCCTACAATGAGCAGTTCTTC.

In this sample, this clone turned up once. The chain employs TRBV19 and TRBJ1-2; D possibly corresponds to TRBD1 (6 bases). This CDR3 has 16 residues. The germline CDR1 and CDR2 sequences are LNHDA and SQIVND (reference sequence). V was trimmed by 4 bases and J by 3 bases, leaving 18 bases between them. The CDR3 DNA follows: TGTGCCAGTAGTACCCAGGGACTAGGGGGGCACTATGGCTACACCTTC. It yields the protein CASSTQGLGGHYGYTF. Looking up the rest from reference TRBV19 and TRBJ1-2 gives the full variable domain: DGGITQSPKYLFRKEGQNVTLSCEQNLNHDAMYWYRQDPGQGLRLIYYSQIVNDFQKGDIAEGYSVSREKKESFPLTVTSAQKNPTAFYLCASSTQGLGGHYGYTFGSGTRLTVV.

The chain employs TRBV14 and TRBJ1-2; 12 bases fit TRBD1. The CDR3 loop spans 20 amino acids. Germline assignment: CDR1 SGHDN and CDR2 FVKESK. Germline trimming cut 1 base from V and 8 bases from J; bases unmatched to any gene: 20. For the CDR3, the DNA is TGTGCCAGCAGCCAAGCAGGCCCCGGGACAGGGGGCTCCTGGCCAGGGGGCTACACCTTC. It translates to CASSQAGPGTGGSWPGGYTF. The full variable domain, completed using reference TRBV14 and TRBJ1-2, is EAGVTQFPSHSVIEKGQTVTLRCDPISGHDNLYWYRRVMGKEIKFLLHFVKESKQDESGMPNNRFLAERTGGTYSTLKVQPAELEDSGVYFCASSQAGPGTGGSWPGGYTFGSGTRLTVV.

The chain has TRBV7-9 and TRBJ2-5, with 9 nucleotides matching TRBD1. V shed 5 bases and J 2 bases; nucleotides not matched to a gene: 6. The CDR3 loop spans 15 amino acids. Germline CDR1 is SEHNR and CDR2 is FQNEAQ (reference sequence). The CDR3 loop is CASSPRTGVQETQYF. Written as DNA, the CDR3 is TGTGCCAGCAGCCCCAGGACAGGGGTACAAGAGACCCAGTACTTC.

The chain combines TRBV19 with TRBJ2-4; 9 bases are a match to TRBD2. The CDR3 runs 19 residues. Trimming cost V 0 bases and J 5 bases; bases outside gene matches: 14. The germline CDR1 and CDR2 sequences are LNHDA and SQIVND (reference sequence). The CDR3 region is CASSIDHRREGRGENIQYF. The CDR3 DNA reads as TGTGCCAGTAGTATAGATCATCGGCGGGAGGGCAGAGGTGAAAACATTCAGTACTTC.

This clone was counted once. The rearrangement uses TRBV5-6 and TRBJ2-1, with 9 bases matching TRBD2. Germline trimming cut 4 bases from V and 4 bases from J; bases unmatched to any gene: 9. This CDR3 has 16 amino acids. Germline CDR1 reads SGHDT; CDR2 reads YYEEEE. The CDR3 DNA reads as TGTGCCAGCAGCGGCGGGGGGGACACCAAGTACAATGAGCAGTTCTTC. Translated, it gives CASSGGGDTKYNEQFF.

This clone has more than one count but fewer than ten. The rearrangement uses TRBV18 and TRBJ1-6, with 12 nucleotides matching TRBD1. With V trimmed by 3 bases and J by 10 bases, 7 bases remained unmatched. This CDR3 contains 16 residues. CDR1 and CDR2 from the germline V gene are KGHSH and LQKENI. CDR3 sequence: CASSPQGQGAGSPLHF. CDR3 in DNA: TGTGCCAGCTCACCTCAGGGACAGGGGGCAGGATCACCCCTCCACTTT.

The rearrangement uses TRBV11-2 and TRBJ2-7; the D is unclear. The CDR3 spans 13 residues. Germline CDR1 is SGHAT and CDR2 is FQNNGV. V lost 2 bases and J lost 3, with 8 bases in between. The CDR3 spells CASSLISNYEQYF. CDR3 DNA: TGTGCCAGCAGCTTAATTAGTAACTACGAGCAGTACTTC.

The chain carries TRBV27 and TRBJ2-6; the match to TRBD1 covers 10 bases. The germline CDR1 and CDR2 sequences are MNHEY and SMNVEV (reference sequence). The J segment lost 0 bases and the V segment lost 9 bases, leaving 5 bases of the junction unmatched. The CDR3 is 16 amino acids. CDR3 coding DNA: TGTGCCAGTCGGACAGGGGGTTTCTCTGGGGCCAACGTCCTGACTTTC. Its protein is CASRTGGFSGANVLTF.

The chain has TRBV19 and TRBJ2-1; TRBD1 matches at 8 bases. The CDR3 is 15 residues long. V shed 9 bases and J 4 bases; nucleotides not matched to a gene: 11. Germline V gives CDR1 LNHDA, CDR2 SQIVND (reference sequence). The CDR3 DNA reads TGTGCCAGCTCGACAGGGGTAGAAAGGTACAATGAGCAGTTCTTC. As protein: CASSTGVERYNEQFF.

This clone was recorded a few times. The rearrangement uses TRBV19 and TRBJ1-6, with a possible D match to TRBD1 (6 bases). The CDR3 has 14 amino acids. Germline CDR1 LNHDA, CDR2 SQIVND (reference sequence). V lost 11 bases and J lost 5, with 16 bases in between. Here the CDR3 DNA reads TGTGCCTCTGAGCTTGGACAGAATAATTCACCCCTCCACTTT. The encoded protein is CASELGQNNSPLHF.

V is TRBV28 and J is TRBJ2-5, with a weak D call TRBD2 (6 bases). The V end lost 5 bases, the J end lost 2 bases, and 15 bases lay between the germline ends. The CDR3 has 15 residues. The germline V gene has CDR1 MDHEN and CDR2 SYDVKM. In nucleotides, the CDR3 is TGTGCCAGCAGTCTTCTCCGGGGGACTCAAGAGACCCAGTACTTC. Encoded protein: CASSLLRGTQETQYF. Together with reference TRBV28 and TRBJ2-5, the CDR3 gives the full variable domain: DVKVTQSSRYLVKRTGEKVFLECVQDMDHENMFWYRQDPGLGLRLIYFSYDVKMKEKGDIPEGYSVSREKKERFSLILESASTNQTSMYLCASSLLRGTQETQYFGPGTRLLVL.

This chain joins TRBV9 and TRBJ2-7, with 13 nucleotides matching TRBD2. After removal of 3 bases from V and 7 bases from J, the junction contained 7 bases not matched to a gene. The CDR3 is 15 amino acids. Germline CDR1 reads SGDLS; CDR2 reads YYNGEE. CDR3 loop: CASSELAGGLREQYF. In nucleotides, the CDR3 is TGTGCCAGCAGCGAACTAGCGGGAGGGTTGCGGGAGCAGTACTTC.